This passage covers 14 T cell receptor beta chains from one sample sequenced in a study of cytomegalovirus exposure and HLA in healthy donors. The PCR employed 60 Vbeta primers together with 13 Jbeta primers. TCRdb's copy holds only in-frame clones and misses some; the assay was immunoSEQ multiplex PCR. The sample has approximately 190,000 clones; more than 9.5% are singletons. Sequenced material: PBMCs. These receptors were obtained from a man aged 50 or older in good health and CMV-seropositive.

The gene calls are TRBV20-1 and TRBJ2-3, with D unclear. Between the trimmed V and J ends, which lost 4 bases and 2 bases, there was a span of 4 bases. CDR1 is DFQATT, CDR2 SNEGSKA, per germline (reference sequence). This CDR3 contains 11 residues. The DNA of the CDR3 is TGCAGTGCTAAGCACACAGATACGCAGTATTTT. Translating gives CSAKHTDTQYF.

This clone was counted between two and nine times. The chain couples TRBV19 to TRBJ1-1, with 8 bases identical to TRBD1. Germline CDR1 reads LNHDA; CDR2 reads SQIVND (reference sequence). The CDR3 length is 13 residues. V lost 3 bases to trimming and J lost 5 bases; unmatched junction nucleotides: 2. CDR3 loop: CASSITGGTEAFF. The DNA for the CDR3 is TGTGCCAGTAGTATTACAGGGGGAACTGAAGCTTTCTTT.

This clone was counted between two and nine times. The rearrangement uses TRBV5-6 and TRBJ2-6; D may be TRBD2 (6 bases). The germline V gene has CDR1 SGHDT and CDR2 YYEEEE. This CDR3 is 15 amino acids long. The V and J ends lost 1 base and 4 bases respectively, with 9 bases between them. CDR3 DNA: TGTGCCAGCAGCTTGCGGGGGTCAGGGGCCAACGTCCTGACTTTC. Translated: CASSLRGSGANVLTF.

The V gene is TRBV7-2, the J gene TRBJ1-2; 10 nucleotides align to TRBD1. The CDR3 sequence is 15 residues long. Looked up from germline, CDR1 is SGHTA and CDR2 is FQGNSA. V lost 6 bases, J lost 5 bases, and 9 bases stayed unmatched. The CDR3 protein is CASSHYGQGDYGYTF. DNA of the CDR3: TGTGCCAGCAGTCATTATGGACAGGGGGATTATGGCTACACCTTC.

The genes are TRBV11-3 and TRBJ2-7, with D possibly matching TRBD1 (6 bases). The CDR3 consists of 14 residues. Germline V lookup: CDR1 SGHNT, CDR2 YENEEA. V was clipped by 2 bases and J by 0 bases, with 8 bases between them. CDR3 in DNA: TGTGCCAGCAGCTTAAGGGGGTTCTCCTACGAGCAGTACGTC. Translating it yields CASSLRGFSYEQYV.

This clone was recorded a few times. For the CDR3, the DNA is TGTGCCAGCACCTTTGGGGGGAGGGGCGCGGGAGGCTACGAGCAGTACTTC. Residues: CASTFGGRGAGGYEQYF. The gene calls are TRBV5-6 and TRBJ2-7; 8 bases fit TRBD2. The CDR3 contains 17 residues. Germline V CDR1 and CDR2: SGHDT, YYEEEE. Trimming removed 6 bases from V and 3 bases from J; junction bases left unmatched: 17.

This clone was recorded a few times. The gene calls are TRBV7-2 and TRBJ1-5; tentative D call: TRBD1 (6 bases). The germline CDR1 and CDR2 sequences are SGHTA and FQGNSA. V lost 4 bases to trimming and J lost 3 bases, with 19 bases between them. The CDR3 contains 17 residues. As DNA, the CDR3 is TGTGCCAGCAGCTCCTGGGGGGGGGCTCAATTCAATCAGCCCCAGCATTTT. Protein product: CASSSWGGAQFNQPQHF.

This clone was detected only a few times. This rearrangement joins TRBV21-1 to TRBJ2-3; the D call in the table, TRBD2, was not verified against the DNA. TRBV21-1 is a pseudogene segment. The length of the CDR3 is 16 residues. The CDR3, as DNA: TGTGCCAGCAGCAAAGCTGCGGGGGGGCTAGAGGATACGCAGTATTTT. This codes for CASSKAAGGLEDTQYF.

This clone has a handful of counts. The CDR3 sequence: CASSLPGGGGYTF. CDR3 bases: TGTGCCAGCAGCTTGCCTGGGGGGGGCGGCTACACCTTC. The chain links TRBV5-6 to TRBJ1-2, with D perhaps TRBD1 (6 bases). CDR1 is SGHDT and CDR2 is YYEEEE in the germline V gene. V shed 1 base and J shed 8 bases, with 12 bases lying between them. The CDR3 totals 13 residues.

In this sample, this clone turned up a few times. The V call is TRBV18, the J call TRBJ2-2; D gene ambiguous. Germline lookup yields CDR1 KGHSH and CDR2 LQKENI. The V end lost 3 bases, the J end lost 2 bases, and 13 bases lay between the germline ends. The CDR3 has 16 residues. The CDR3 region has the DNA TGTGCCAGCTCACCCATCATGGGCAGTAACACCGGGGAGCTGTTTTTT. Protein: CASSPIMGSNTGELFF.

DNA for the CDR3: TGCGCCAGCAGCTCCGGGACAATCGACGGCTACACCTTC. Translated: CASSSGTIDGYTF. The chain joins TRBV5-1 to TRBJ1-2, with D tentatively TRBD1 (6 bases). Germline lookup yields CDR1 SGHRS and CDR2 YFSETQ. Deletions cut 3 bases from V and 8 bases from J, with 14 bases between. This CDR3 region has 13 residues.

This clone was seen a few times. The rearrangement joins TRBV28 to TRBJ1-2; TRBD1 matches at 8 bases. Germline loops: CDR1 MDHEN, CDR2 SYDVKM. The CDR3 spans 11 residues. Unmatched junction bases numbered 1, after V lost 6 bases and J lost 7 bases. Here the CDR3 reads CASRTGAGYTF. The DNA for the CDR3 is TGTGCCAGCAGGACAGGGGCTGGCTACACCTTC.

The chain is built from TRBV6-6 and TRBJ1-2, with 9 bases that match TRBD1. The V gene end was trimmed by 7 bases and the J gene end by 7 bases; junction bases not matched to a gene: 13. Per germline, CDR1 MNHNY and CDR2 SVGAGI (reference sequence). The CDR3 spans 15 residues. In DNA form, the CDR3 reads TGTGCCAGCACTCGGTTAGGGGACAGGGAATCTGGCTACACCTTC. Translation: CASTRLGDRESGYTF.

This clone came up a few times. CDR3 coding DNA: TGTGCCAGCAGCTTAGGGGCGGAGGGTCGGACTGAAGCTTTCTTT. It yields the protein CASSLGAEGRTEAFF. The chain is built from TRBV7-2 and TRBJ1-1; D unresolved. This CDR3 is built from 15 residues. Germline V gene data show CDR1 as SGHTA and CDR2 as FQGNSA. V was pared by 1 base and J by 5 bases, with 14 bases between.